Reported below is one T cell receptor beta chain. What it binds is not known. V shed 4 bases and J shed 9 bases, with 14 bases lying between them. Per the germline V gene, CDR1 is SGHTS and CDR2 is YDEGEE. The CDR3 spans 13 residues. For the second PCR, which ran for about 6 to 11 cycles, a sample-barcoded 5' primer and a J-beta primer mix were used. TCRdb reprocessed the 5' RACE reads via MiXCR and lists one record per CDR3 protein. The top ten clones hold roughly 30% of a sample with about 680,000 distinct CDR3 sequences, 45% to 50% of them seen once. The entry originates in a study of blood T cells in healthy people across ages. PBMCs numbering at least 6.5 million were isolated per sample. Study-wide results and caveats: Correlation between TCR beta diversity and naive T cell percentage was strong.

This TCR came from a woman aged 60-75 years in good health. This chain links TRBV5-8 with TRBJ1-5; weak D call: TRBD1 (5 bases). The sequencing input was blood. The DNA of the CDR3 is TGTGCCAGCAGCCGGACGGGGGTGAGGCCCCAGCATTTT. Its translation: CASSRTGVRPQHF. Supplemented by reference TRBV5-8 and TRBJ1-5, the full variable domain reads EAGVTQSPTHLIKTRGQQATLRCSPISGHTSVYWYQQALGLGLQFLLWYDEGEERNRGNFPPRFSGRQFPNYSSELNVNALELEDSALYLCASSRTGVRPQHFGDGTRLSIL.